This T cell receptor (beta chain) was recovered during a study of T-cell memory formation after mild COVID-19. At the level of the study: TCR clusters mostly belonged to single donors.

Trimming stripped 6 bases from V and 6 bases from J, with 6 bases between. Germline CDR1 is LNHDA and CDR2 is SQIVND (reference sequence). CDR3 length: 11 residues. About this clonotype: Its matching antigen is unknown.

Study-wide results and caveats: Contracting CD8+ clones were enriched in EMRA, CD4+ mainly in CM and EM. Cross-reactive memory apparently joined, as some responding clones appeared in pre-infection memory.

MiXCR, applied by TCRdb to the 5' RACE reads, yields one record per CDR3 protein. Here the sample spans almost 350,000 distinct CDR3 sequences, under 25% being singletons. The origin of this receptor is a man between 18 and 29 years old who had mild COVID-19 (a few samples of this study predate the infection). Cell type and time point are not known. Material: PBMCs or a T cell subset sorted from them (not recorded which). J is TRBJ2-1 and V is TRBV19; unclear D gene. The chain's CDR3 is CASRYSNEQFF. In DNA, the CDR3 is TGTGCCAGTAGGTACAGCAATGAGCAGTTCTTC.